This TCR beta chain was identified in a study of blood T cell repertoires in COVID-19. Study context: The cDNA or gDNA used as material had been derived from T cells, B-cell-depleted T cells, or PBMCs.

This table comes from immunoSEQ multiplex PCR, and its TCRdb copy is limited to in-frame clones, with some not included. The sample holds 150,000 or so clones, about 88% seen once. V was pared by 6 bases and J by 0 bases, with 18 bases between. This CDR3 is built from 16 residues. Germline V lookup: CDR1 SQVTM, CDR2 ANQGSEA. The sample was peripheral blood. This receptor was obtained from a woman older than 75 with acute or convalescent COVID-19. The gene calls are TRBV29-1 and TRBJ2-4, with a weak D call TRBD2 (6 bases). CDR3 loop: CSVTIWRGAAKNIQYF. In nucleotides, the CDR3 is TGCAGCGTCACGATATGGCGGGGTGCAGCCAAAAACATTCAGTACTTC. Based on the CDR3 plus reference TRBV29-1 and TRBJ2-4, the full variable domain is SAVISQKPSRDICQRGTSLTIQCQVDSQVTMMFWYRQQPGQSLTLIATANQGSEATYESGFVIDKFPISRPNLTFSTLTVSNMSPEDSSIYLCSVTIWRGAAKNIQYFGAGTRLSVL.